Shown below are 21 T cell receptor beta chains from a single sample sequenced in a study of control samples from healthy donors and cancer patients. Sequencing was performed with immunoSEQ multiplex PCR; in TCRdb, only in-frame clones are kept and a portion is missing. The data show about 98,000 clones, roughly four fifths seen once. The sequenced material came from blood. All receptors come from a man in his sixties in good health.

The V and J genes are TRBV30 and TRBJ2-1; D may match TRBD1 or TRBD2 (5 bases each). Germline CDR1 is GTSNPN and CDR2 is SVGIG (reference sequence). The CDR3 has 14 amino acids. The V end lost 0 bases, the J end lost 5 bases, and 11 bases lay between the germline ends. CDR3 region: CAWSVLGTHNEQFF. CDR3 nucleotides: TGTGCCTGGAGTGTACTCGGGACCCACAATGAGCAGTTCTTC.

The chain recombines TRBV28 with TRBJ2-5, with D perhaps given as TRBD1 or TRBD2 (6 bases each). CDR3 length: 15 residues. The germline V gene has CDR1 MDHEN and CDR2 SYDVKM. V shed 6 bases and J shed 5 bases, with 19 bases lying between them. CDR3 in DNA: TGTGCCAGCAGCCTAGGAGGAGGGGGAATGGAGACCCAGTACTTC. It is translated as CASSLGGGGMETQYF.

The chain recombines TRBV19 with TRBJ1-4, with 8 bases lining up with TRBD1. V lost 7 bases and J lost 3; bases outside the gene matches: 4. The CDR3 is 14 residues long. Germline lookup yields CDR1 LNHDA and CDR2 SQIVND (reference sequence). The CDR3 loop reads CASKTGGPNEKLFF. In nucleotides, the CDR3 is TGTGCCAGTAAAACAGGGGGACCTAATGAAAAACTGTTTTTT.

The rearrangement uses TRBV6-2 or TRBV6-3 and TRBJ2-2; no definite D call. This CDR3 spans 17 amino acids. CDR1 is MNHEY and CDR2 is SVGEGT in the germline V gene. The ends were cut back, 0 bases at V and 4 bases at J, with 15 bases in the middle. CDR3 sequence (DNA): TGTGCCAGCAGTTACTCTAGGGCCGAAAAGGGCACCGGGGAGCTGTTTTTT. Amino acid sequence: CASSYSRAEKGTGELFF.

The CDR3 region is CATSDVGQGGYDEQFF. The CDR3 nucleotides are TGTGCCACCAGTGATGTGGGACAGGGTGGGTACGATGAGCAGTTCTTC. V gene TRBV24-1 combines with J gene TRBJ2-1; 9 positions match TRBD1. The germline V gene encodes CDR1 KGHDR and CDR2 SFDVKD. V shed 3 bases and J 8 bases; nucleotides not matched to a gene: 10. This CDR3 contains 16 residues.

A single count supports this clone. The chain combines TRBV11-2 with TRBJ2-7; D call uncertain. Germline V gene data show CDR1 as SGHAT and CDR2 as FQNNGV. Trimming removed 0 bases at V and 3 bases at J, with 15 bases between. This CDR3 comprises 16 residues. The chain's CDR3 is CASSLEPLTNDYEQYF. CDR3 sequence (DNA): TGTGCCAGCAGCTTAGAACCATTGACAAACGACTACGAGCAGTACTTC.

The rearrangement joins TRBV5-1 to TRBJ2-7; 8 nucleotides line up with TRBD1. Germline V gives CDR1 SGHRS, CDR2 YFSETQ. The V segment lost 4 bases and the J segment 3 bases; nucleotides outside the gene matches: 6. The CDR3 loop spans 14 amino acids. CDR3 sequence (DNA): TGCGCCAGCAGCCCCCGACAGGGGTACTACGAGCAGTACTTC. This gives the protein CASSPRQGYYEQYF.

As DNA, the CDR3 is TGTGCCAGCAGCTTAGAGGCCCCACCCTATGGCTACACCTTC. Amino acids: CASSLEAPPYGYTF. This chain uses TRBV7-2 with TRBJ1-2, with unresolved D. This CDR3 comprises 14 residues. Germline V gives CDR1 SGHTA, CDR2 FQGNSA. V was pared by 1 base and J by 4 bases, with 10 bases between.

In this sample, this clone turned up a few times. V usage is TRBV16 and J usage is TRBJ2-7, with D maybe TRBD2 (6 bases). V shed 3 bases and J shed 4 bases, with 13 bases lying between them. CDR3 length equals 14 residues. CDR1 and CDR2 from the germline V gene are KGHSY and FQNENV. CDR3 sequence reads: CASSHLGGYYEQYF. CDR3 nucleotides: TGTGCCAGCAGCCATTTAGGAGGGTATTACGAGCAGTACTTC.

DNA for the CDR3: TGCGCCAGCAGCTTGGAACCTCCGGGACAGCTTTACTACGAGCAGTACTTC. Its protein product is CASSLEPPGQLYYEQYF. V usage is TRBV5-1 and J usage is TRBJ2-7; the match to TRBD1 covers 7 bases. V shed 0 bases and J 3 bases; nucleotides not matched to a gene: 12. This CDR3 contains 17 residues. The germline gives CDR1 SGHRS, CDR2 YFSETQ. Full variable domain (missing parts from reference TRBV5-1 and TRBJ2-7): KAGVTQTPRYLIKTRGQQVTLSCSPISGHRSVSWYQQTPGQGLQFLFEYFSETQRNKGNFPGRFSGRQFSNSRSEMNVSTLELGDSALYLCASSLEPPGQLYYEQYFGPGTRLTVT.

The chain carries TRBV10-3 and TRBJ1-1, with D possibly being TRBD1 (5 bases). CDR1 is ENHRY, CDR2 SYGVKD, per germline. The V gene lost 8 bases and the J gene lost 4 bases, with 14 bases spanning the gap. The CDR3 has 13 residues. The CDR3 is CAIFRQGGTEAFF. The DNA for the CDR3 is TGTGCCATCTTCCGGCAGGGCGGCACTGAAGCTTTCTTT.

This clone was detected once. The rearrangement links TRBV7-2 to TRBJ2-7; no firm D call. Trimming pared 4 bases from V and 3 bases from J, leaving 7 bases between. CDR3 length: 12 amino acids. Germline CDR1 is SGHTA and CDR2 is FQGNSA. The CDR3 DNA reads TGTGCCAGCAGCTCGCTTTACTACGAGCAGTACTTC. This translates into CASSSLYYEQYF.

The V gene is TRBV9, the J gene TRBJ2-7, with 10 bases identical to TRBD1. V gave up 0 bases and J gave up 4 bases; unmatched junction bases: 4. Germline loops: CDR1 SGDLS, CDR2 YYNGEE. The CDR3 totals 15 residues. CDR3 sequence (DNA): TGTGCCAGCAGCGTAGCACCGGGACAGGGGTACGAGCAGTACTTC. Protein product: CASSVAPGQGYEQYF.

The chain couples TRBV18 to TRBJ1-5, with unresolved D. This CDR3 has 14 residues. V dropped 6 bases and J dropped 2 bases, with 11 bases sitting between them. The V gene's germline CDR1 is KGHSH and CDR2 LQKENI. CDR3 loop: CASSLDVGNQPQHF. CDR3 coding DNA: TGTGCCAGCTCCCTGGACGTTGGCAATCAGCCCCAGCATTTT. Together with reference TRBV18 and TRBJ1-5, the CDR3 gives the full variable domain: NAGVMQNPRHLVRRRGQEARLRCSPMKGHSHVYWYRQLPEEGLKFMVYLQKENIIDESGMPKERFSAEFPKEGPSILRIQQVVRGDSAAYFCASSLDVGNQPQHFGDGTRLSIL.

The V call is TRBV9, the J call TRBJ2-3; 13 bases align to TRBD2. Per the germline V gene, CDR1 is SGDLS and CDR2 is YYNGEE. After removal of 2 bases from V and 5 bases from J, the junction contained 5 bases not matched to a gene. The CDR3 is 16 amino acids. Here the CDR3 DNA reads TGTGCCAGCAGCGTTACTAGCGGGGGGGCTGTAGATACGCAGTATTTT. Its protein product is CASSVTSGGAVDTQYF.

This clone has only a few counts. CDR3 loop: CASRPVGWDYGYTF. For the CDR3, the DNA is TGTGCCAGCAGACCCGTGGGGTGGGACTATGGCTACACCTTC. The V call is TRBV6-5, the J call TRBJ1-2; D uncertain. In germline, CDR1 is MNHEY, CDR2 SVGAGI. This CDR3 comprises 14 residues. V was cut by 6 bases and J by 3 bases, with 14 bases left in between.

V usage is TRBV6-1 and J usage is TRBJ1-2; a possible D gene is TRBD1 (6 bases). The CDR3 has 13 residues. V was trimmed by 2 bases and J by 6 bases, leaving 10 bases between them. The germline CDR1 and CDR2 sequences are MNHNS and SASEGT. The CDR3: CASSEMGANGYTF. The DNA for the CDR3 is TGTGCCAGCAGTGAAATGGGGGCCAATGGCTACACCTTC.

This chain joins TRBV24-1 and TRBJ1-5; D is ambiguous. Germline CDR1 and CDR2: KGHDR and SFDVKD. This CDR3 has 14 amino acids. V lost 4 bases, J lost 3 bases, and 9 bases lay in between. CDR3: CATSDGIANQPQHF. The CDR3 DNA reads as TGTGCCACCAGTGACGGTATCGCCAATCAGCCCCAGCATTTT.

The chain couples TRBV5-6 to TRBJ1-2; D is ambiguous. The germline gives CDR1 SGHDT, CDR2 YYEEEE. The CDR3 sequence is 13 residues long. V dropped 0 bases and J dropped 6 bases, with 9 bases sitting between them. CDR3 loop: CASSLAGYHGYTF. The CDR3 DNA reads TGTGCCAGCAGCTTGGCTGGTTATCATGGCTACACCTTC. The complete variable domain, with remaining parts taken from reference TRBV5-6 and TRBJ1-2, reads DAGVTQSPTHLIKTRGQQVTLRCSPKSGHDTVSWYQQALGQGPQFIFQYYEEEERQRGNFPDRFSGHQFPNYSSELNVNALLLGDSALYLCASSLAGYHGYTFGSGTRLTVV.

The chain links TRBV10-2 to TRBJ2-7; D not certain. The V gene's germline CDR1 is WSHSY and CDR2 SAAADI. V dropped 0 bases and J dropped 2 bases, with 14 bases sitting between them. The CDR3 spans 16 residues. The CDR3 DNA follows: TGCGCCAGCAGTGAGTCGGGGTGGCCCGACACCTACGAGCAGTACTTC. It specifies CASSESGWPDTYEQYF.

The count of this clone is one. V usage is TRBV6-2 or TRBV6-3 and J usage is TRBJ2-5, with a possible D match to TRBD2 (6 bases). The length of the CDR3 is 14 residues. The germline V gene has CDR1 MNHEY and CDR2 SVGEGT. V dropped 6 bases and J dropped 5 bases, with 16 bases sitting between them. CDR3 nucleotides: TGTGCCAGCAGCCCGGGACTGTCAGGGGAGACCCAGTACTTC. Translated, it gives CASSPGLSGETQYF.